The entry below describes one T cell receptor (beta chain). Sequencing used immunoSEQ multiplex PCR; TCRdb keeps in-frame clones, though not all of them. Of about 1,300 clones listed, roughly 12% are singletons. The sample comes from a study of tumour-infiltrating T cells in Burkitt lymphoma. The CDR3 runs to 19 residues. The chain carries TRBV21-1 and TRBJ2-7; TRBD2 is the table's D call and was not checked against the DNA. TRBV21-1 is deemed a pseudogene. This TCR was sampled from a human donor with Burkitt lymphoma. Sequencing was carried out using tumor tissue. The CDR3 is CASSKGVVRLAGNSYEQYF. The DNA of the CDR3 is TGTGCCAGCAGCAAAGGAGTTGTCCGGCTAGCGGGTAACTCCTACGAGCAGTACTTC.